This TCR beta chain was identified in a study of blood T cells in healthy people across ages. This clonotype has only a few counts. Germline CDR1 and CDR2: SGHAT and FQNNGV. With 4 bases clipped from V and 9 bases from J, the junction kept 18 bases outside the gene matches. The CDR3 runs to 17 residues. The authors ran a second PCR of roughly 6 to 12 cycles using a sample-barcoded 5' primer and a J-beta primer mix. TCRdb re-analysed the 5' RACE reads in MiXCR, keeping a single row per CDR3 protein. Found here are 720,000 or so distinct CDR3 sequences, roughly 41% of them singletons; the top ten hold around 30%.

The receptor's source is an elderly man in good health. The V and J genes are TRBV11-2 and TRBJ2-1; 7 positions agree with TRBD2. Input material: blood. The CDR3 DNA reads TGTGCCAGCAGCTCCCCCCGGGGACGAGCGGGGCTCGGTGAGCAGTTCTTC. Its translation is CASSSPRGRAGLGEQFF.